One and the same sample provided the 7 T cell receptor beta chains below, sequenced in a study of Graves' ophthalmopathy and Graves' hyperthyroidism. RNA transcripts yielded amplified TCR beta CDR3 regions. The workflow started with a first-round RT-PCR run with HTBI primers and then moved on to a second-round multiplex PCR. TCRdb passed the multiplex PCR reads through MiXCR, listing each CDR3 protein once. The table includes about 740,000 distinct CDR3 sequences, 40% detected once. Sequenced: peripheral blood. The receptor source for this set is an adult man with Graves' ophthalmopathy.

J is TRBJ1-2 and V is TRBV20-1, with D possibly being TRBD1 (6 bases). V was clipped by 4 bases and J by 7 bases, with 16 bases between them. The CDR3 is made up of 13 amino acids. Germline V gene data show CDR1 as DFQATT and CDR2 as SNEGSKA (reference sequence). CDR3 sequence: CSATIRGGPGYTF. DNA for the CDR3: TGCAGTGCTACCATCCGGGGGGGCCCTGGCTACACCTTC.

V gene TRBV7-9 combines with J gene TRBJ2-5; D remains unclear. Trimming removed 1 base at V and 2 bases at J, with 8 bases between. This CDR3 spans 14 amino acids. CDR1 and CDR2 from the germline V gene are SEHNR and FQNEAQ (reference sequence). The CDR3 bases are TGTGCCAGCAGCTTAGGGTCCTATCAAGAGACCCAGTACTTC. It encodes CASSLGSYQETQYF.

This chain connects TRBV19 to TRBJ2-5, with D uncertain. The CDR3 runs 13 residues. Germline assignment: CDR1 LNHDA and CDR2 SQIVND (reference sequence). The germline V and J ends were trimmed by 6 bases and 1 base, with 9 bases remaining between them. CDR3 DNA sequence: TGTGCCAGTAGAGCCACAGTCCAAGAGACCCAGTACTTC. The encoded protein is CASRATVQETQYF. Drawing the rest from reference TRBV19 and TRBJ2-5, the complete variable domain is DGGITQSPKYLFRKEGQNVTLSCEQNLNHDAMYWYRQDPGQGLRLIYYSQIVNDFQKGDIAEGYSVSREKKESFPLTVTSAQKNPTAFYLCASRATVQETQYFGPGTRLLVL.

The V call is TRBV7-3, the J call TRBJ2-5; tentative D call: TRBD1 (6 bases). The ends were cut back, 5 bases at V and 5 bases at J, with 15 bases in the middle. The germline V gene encodes CDR1 SGHTA and CDR2 FQGTGA. This CDR3 is built from 14 residues. Written as DNA, the CDR3 is TGTGCCAGCAGCGTCTGGGGGCGGGCGGAGACCCAGTACTTC. This gives the protein CASSVWGRAETQYF.

In its sample, this clonotype was seen many times. DNA of the CDR3: TGTGCCAGCAGACGCCGGGACCAAGAGACCCAGTACTTC. Amino acid sequence: CASRRRDQETQYF. The rearrangement joins TRBV7-9 to TRBJ2-5; D ambiguous. Trimming removed 6 bases at V and 0 bases at J, with 8 bases between. Germline V gives CDR1 SEHNR, CDR2 FQNEAQ (reference sequence). This CDR3 region has 13 residues.

In its sample, this clonotype was seen a few times. One end of the junction fails to match germline, which may point to a read error. V is TRBV7-9 and J is TRBJ1-2, with D perhaps matching TRBD1 (5 bases). Germline values: CDR1 SEHNR, CDR2 FQNEAQ (reference sequence). The CDR3 length is 13 residues. For the CDR3, the DNA is TGCGCCAGCAGCCGGGACCTACTTTCTGGCTACACCTTC. Its protein is CASSRDLLSGYTF.

In nucleotides, the CDR3 is TGCAGCGTAAACCAGGGCGGTGAAAAACTGTTTTTT. This codes for CSVNQGGEKLFF. The chain is built from TRBV29-1 and TRBJ1-4; TRBD1 is a possible D gene (5 bases). The CDR3 totals 12 residues. Per germline, CDR1 SQVTM and CDR2 ANQGSEA. V was trimmed by 6 bases and J by 7 bases, leaving 12 bases between them.